This TCR beta chain was captured in a study of blood T cell repertoires in COVID-19. Using immunoSEQ multiplex PCR, the repertoire was profiled, and TCRdb retains in-frame clones only, with some absent. The sample has 210,000 or so clones, nearly 90% seen once. V lost 3 bases and J 2 bases, leaving 7 bases between the germline ends. CDR1 is ENHRY, CDR2 SYGVKD, per germline. This CDR3 has 13 amino acids. The sequenced sample was peripheral blood. The gene calls are TRBV10-3 and TRBJ1-2; D is ambiguous. The sequence derives from a woman aged 18-29 years who had recovered from COVID-19. The CDR3 spells CAISEAGNYGYTF. The CDR3 nucleotides are TGTGCCATCAGTGAAGCGGGAAACTATGGCTACACCTTC.